These T cell receptor beta chains were read from a single sample in a study of blood T cell repertoires in COVID-19. Clones were sequenced by immunoSEQ multiplex PCR, and TCRdb holds only the in-frame ones, with some missing. The sample gives roughly 150,000 clones, roughly 81% of which show up once; under 6.5% is in the top ten. Sequences were obtained from peripheral blood. These receptors were obtained from a woman aged 50 to 60 with COVID-19, enrolled during active disease. Both conserved end residues are part of each CDR3. The order of the fields is clone size, D gene, J gene, V gene, CDR3 DNA, CDR3 protein. The D gene is left open where the match is weak. Size is omitted from some rows. Given values are once, few, many or a class for expanded clones.

clone_size: .; d_call: .; j_call: TRBJ2-4; v_call: TRBV7-8; cdr3_nt: TGTGCCAGCAGCCGGGGCGCCAAAAACATTCAGTACTTC; cdr3_aa: CASSRGAKNIQYF
clone_size: .; d_call: .; j_call: TRBJ2-1; v_call: TRBV3-1/TRBV3-2; cdr3_nt: TGTGCCAGCAGCCCCCTTAGTAATGAGCAGTTCTTC; cdr3_aa: CASSPLSNEQFF
clone_size: .; d_call: TRBD1; j_call: TRBJ1-1; v_call: TRBV19; cdr3_nt: TGTGCCAGTAGTATCTACAGGGGAGGCACTGAAGCTTTCTTT; cdr3_aa: CASSIYRGGTEAFF
clone_size: .; d_call: .; j_call: TRBJ1-1; v_call: TRBV4-3; cdr3_nt: TGCGCCAGCAGCCATGGAGAAGGAGCGAACACTGAAGCTTTCTTT; cdr3_aa: CASSHGEGANTEAFF
clone_size: .; d_call: .; j_call: TRBJ1-5; v_call: TRBV10-3; cdr3_nt: TGTGCCAGCGAGGACGGGGGCAATCAGCCCCAGCATTTT; cdr3_aa: CASEDGGNQPQHF
clone_size: .; d_call: .; j_call: TRBJ1-5; v_call: TRBV28; cdr3_nt: TGTGCCAGCAGTCCACAGGGTAGCAATCAGCCCCAGCATTTT; cdr3_aa: CASSPQGSNQPQHF
clone_size: .; d_call: .; j_call: TRBJ1-4; v_call: TRBV3-1/TRBV3-2; cdr3_nt: TGTGCCAGCAGCCCTCGCACAGCCGTTAATGAAAAACTGTTTTTT; cdr3_aa: CASSPRTAVNEKLFF
clone_size: .; d_call: .; j_call: TRBJ1-6; v_call: TRBV6-6; cdr3_nt: TGTGCCAGCAGTTCACGAGATTCACCCCTCCACTTT; cdr3_aa: CASSSRDSPLHF
clone_size: .; d_call: TRBD1; j_call: TRBJ2-5; v_call: TRBV6-5; cdr3_nt: TGTGCCAGCAGTCCCATACAGGGGGCGAAAGAGACCCAGTACTTC; cdr3_aa: CASSPIQGAKETQYF
clone_size: .; d_call: .; j_call: TRBJ1-2; v_call: TRBV18; cdr3_nt: TGTGCCAGCTCAATACAGGAGGGCTATGGCTACACCTTC; cdr3_aa: CASSIQEGYGYTF
clone_size: .; d_call: TRBD2; j_call: TRBJ2-3; v_call: TRBV10-3; cdr3_nt: TGTGCCATCAGTGAGTCGAGCGGGGGGCCCACAGATACGCAGTATTTT; cdr3_aa: CAISESSGGPTDTQYF
clone_size: .; d_call: TRBD2; j_call: TRBJ2-3; v_call: TRBV5-1; cdr3_nt: TGCGCCAGCAGCTCCTTGGGGGGGACAGATACGCAGTATTTT; cdr3_aa: CASSSLGGTDTQYF
clone_size: .; d_call: TRBD2; j_call: TRBJ2-3; v_call: TRBV6-1; cdr3_nt: TGTGCCAGCAGTGATGGTGGGGGGGGCACAGATACGCAGTATTTT; cdr3_aa: CASSDGGGGTDTQYF
clone_size: once; d_call: .; j_call: TRBJ1-1; v_call: TRBV18; cdr3_nt: TGTGCCAGCTCACCACCTGAGGATCCCGACACTGAAGCTTTCTTT; cdr3_aa: CASSPPEDPDTEAFF
clone_size: .; d_call: TRBD2; j_call: TRBJ2-7; v_call: TRBV5-6; cdr3_nt: TGTGCCAGCAGCTTGGATGAGGCGGGGGGGGCCTCCTACGAGCAGTACTTC; cdr3_aa: CASSLDEAGGASYEQYF
clone_size: .; d_call: .; j_call: TRBJ1-3; v_call: TRBV4-1; cdr3_nt: TGCGCCAGCAGCCAAGATAGCACCTCTGGAAACACCATATATTTT; cdr3_aa: CASSQDSTSGNTIYF
clone_size: many; d_call: TRBD1; j_call: TRBJ2-7; v_call: TRBV7-3; cdr3_nt: TGTGCCAGCAGGGACCGGACAGGGAACTACGAGCAGTACTTC; cdr3_aa: CASRDRTGNYEQYF
clone_size: once; d_call: TRBD1; j_call: TRBJ2-2; v_call: TRBV4-1; cdr3_nt: TGCGCCAGCAGCCAGGAGGACATGTCAGGGGGCTGGGCCGGGGAGCTGTTTTTT; cdr3_aa: CASSQEDMSGGWAGELFF
clone_size: once; d_call: .; j_call: TRBJ2-7; v_call: TRBV11-2; cdr3_nt: TGTGCCAGCAGCCTCTGGACAGACTCCTACGAGCAGTACTTC; cdr3_aa: CASSLWTDSYEQYF
clone_size: once; d_call: .; j_call: TRBJ1-2; v_call: TRBV23-1; cdr3_nt: TGCGCCAGCAGTCAAGCGAGGGACTATGGCTACACCTTC; cdr3_aa: CASSQARDYGYTF
clone_size: .; d_call: .; j_call: TRBJ1-4; v_call: TRBV19; cdr3_nt: TGTGCCAGTAGGCTCGACAGGTTTAATGAAAAACTGTTTTTT; cdr3_aa: CASRLDRFNEKLFF
clone_size: .; d_call: TRBD1; j_call: TRBJ1-4; v_call: TRBV25-1; cdr3_nt: TGTGCCACCACCGGGACAGGGGCCGAAAAACTGTTTTTT; cdr3_aa: CATTGTGAEKLFF
clone_size: .; d_call: .; j_call: TRBJ1-5; v_call: TRBV11-2; cdr3_nt: TGTGCCAGCAGCACCCTACAGGGAAATCAGCCCCAGCATTTT; cdr3_aa: CASSTLQGNQPQHF
clone_size: .; d_call: .; j_call: TRBJ2-3; v_call: TRBV19; cdr3_nt: TGTGCCAGTAGCACAACCACCAGCACAGATACGCAGTATTTT; cdr3_aa: CASSTTTSTDTQYF
clone_size: .; d_call: .; j_call: TRBJ1-6; v_call: TRBV27; cdr3_nt: TGTGCCAGCTCAAGGACAGCCGTCGGATCACCCCTCCACTTT; cdr3_aa: CASSRTAVGSPLHF
clone_size: .; d_call: TRBD1; j_call: TRBJ2-3; v_call: TRBV5-1; cdr3_nt: TGCGCCAGCAGCTCCTACACAGGGGGCGGTAGCACAGATACGCAGTATTTT; cdr3_aa: CASSSYTGGGSTDTQYF
clone_size: .; d_call: TRBD1; j_call: TRBJ2-7; v_call: TRBV7-2; cdr3_nt: TGTGCCAGCAGCTTAGGACAGGGGAATTACGAGCAGTACTTC; cdr3_aa: CASSLGQGNYEQYF
clone_size: .; d_call: TRBD2; j_call: TRBJ2-3; v_call: TRBV5-1; cdr3_nt: TGCGCCAGCAGCTTGGGACTAGCGGCAGATACGCAGTATTTT; cdr3_aa: CASSLGLAADTQYF
clone_size: .; d_call: TRBD2; j_call: TRBJ2-7; v_call: TRBV5-3; cdr3_nt: TGTGCCAGAAGCCCACCGGCGGAGAAGCGGGAAGTCTACGAGCAGTACTTC; cdr3_aa: CARSPPAEKREVYEQYF